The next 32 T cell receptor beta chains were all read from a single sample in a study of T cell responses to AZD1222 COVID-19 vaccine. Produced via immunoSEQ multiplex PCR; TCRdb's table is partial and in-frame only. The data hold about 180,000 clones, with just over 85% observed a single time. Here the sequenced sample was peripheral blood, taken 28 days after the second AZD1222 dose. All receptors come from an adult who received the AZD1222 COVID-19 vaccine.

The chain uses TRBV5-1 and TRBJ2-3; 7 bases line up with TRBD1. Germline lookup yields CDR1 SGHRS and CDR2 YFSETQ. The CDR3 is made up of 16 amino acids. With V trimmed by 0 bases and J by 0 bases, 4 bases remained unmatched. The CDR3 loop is CASSLEGGGSTDTQYF. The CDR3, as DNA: TGCGCCAGCAGCTTGGAAGGGGGCGGTAGCACAGATACGCAGTATTTT.

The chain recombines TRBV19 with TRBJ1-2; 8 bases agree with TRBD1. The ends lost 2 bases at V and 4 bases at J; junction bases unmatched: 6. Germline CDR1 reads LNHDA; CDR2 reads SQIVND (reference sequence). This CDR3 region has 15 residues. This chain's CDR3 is CASSIQGAGGYGYTF. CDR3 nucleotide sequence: TGTGCCAGTAGTATACAGGGGGCAGGGGGCTATGGCTACACCTTC.

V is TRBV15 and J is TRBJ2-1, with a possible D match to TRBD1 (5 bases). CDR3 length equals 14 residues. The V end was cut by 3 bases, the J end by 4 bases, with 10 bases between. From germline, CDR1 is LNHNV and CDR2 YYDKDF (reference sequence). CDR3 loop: CATSRAGRYNEQFF. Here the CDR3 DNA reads TGTGCCACCAGCAGGGCAGGGCGTTACAATGAGCAGTTCTTC.

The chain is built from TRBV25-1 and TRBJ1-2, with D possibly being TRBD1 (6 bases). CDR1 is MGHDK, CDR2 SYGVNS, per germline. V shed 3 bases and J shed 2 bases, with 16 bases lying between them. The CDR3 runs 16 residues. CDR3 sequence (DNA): TGTGCCAGCAGTGACCCGACCGGGACACCGAACTATGGCTACACCTTC. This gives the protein CASSDPTGTPNYGYTF.

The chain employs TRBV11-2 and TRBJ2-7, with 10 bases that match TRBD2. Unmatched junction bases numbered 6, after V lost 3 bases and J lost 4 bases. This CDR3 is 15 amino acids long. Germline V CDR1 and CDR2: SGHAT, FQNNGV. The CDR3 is CASSFTSGEFYEQYF. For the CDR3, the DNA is TGTGCCAGCAGCTTCACTAGCGGGGAGTTTTACGAGCAGTACTTC.

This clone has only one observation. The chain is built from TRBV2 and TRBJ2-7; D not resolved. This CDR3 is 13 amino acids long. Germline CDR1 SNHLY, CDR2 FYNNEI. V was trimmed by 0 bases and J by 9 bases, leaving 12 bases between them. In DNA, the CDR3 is TGTGCCAGCAGTGAAGCGCTTCGTAGCTGGCAGTACTTC. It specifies CASSEALRSWQYF.

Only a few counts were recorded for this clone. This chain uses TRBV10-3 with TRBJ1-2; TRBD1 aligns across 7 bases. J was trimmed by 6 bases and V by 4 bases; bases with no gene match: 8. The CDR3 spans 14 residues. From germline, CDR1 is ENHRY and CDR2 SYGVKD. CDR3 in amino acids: CAISADRVENGYTF. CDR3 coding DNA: TGTGCCATCAGTGCAGACAGGGTGGAGAATGGCTACACCTTC.

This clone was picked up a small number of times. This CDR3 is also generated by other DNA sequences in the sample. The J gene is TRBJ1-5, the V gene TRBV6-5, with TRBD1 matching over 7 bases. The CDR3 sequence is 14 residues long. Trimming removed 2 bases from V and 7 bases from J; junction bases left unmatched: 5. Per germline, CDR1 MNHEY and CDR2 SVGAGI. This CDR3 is CASSYLGGGQPQHF. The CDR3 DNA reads TGTGCCAGCAGTTACCTTGGAGGGGGCCAGCCCCAGCATTTT.

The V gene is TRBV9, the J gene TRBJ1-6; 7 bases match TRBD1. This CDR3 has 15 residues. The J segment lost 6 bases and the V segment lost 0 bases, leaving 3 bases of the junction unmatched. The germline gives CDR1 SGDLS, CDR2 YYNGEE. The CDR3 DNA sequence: TGTGCCAGCAGCGTAGACGCAGGGGGTAATTCACCCCTCCACTTT. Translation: CASSVDAGGNSPLHF.

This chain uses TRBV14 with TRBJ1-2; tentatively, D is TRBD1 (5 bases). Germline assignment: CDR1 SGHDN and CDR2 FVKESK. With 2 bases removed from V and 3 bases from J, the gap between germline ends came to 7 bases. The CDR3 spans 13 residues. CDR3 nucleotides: TGTGCCAGCAGCCAACTCAGGGACTATGGCTACACCTTC. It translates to CASSQLRDYGYTF.

The CDR3: CASSLTASYEQYF. CDR3 DNA: TGTGCCAGCAGTCTTACAGCATCCTACGAGCAGTACTTC. The rearrangement joins TRBV12-3 or TRBV12-4 to TRBJ2-7; D call uncertain. CDR3 length: 13 residues. With 5 bases removed from V and 1 base from J, the gap between germline ends came to 9 bases.

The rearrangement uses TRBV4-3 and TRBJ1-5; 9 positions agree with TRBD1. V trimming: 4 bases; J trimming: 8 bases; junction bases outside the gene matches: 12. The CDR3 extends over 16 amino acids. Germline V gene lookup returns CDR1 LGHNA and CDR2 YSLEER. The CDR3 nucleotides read TGCGCCAGCAGCCCCGGACAGGGGTTGGGCGGGGAGCCCCAGCATTTT. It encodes CASSPGQGLGGEPQHF.

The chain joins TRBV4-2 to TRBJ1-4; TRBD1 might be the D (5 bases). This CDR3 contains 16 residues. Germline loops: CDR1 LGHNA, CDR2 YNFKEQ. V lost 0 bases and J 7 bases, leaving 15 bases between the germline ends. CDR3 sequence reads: CASSQDPQGGGEKLFF. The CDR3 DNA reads TGTGCCAGCAGCCAAGATCCCCAGGGAGGAGGTGAAAAACTGTTTTTT.

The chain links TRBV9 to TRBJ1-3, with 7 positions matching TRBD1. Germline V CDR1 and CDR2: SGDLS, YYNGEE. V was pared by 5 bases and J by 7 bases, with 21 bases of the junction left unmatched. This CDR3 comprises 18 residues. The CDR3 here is CASSRTPGQKVLGNTIYF. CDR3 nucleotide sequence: TGTGCCAGCAGTCGAACCCCGGGACAGAAAGTTTTGGGGAACACCATATATTTT.

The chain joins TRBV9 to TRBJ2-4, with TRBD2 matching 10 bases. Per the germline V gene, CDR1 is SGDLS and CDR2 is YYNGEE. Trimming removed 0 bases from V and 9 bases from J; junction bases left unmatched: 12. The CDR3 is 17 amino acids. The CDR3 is CASSVGPSGGLEFIQYF. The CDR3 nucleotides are TGTGCCAGCAGCGTAGGGCCTAGCGGGGGCCTCGAATTCATTCAGTACTTC.

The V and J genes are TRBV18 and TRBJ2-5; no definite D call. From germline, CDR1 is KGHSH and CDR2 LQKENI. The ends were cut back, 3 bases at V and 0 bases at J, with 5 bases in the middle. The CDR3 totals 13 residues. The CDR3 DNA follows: TGTGCCAGCTCACCGAAGTACCAAGAGACCCAGTACTTC. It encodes CASSPKYQETQYF. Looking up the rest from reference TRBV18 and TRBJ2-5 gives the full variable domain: NAGVMQNPRHLVRRRGQEARLRCSPMKGHSHVYWYRQLPEEGLKFMVYLQKENIIDESGMPKERFSAEFPKEGPSILRIQQVVRGDSAAYFCASSPKYQETQYFGPGTRLLVL.

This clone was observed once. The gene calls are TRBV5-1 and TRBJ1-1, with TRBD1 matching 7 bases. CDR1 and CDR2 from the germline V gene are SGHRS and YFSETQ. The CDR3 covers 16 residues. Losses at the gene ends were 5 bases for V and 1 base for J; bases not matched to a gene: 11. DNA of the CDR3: TGCGCCAGCAGTAGGGATAGAGGGGGCTGGAACACTGAAGCTTTCTTT. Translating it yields CASSRDRGGWNTEAFF.

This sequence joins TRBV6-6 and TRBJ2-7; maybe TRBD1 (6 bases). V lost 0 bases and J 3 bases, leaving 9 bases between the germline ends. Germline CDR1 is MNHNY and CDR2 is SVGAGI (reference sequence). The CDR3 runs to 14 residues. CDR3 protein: CASSYSEDSYEQYF. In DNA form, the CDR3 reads TGTGCCAGCAGTTACTCGGAGGACAGCTACGAGCAGTACTTC.

The DNA for the CDR3 is TGTGCCAGCAGCCCTCAGGGTACTATATCTGAAGCTTTCTTT. Residues: CASSPQGTISEAFF. The V call is TRBV3-1 (or the pseudogene TRBV3-2), the J call TRBJ1-1; maybe TRBD1 (5 bases). CDR1 is LGHDT and CDR2 is YNNKEL in the germline V gene (reference sequence). The ends were cut back, 4 bases at V and 6 bases at J, with 15 bases in the middle. There are 14 residues in the CDR3.

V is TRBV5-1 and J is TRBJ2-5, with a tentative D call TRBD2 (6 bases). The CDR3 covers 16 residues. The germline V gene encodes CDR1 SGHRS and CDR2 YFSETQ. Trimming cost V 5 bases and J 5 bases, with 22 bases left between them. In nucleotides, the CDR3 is TGCGCCAGCAGGATACGGAGGGGCGACCCCCGGGAGACCCAGTACTTC. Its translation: CASRIRRGDPRETQYF.

The CDR3 nucleotides read TGTGCCAGCAGCTTACCCGGCAGGGCAACACATCAGCCCCAGCATTTT. This translates into CASSLPGRATHQPQHF. The chain has TRBV7-9 and TRBJ1-5, with D perhaps matching TRBD1 (5 bases). The germline V gene encodes CDR1 SEHNR and CDR2 FQNEAQ (reference sequence). The V gene lost 2 bases and the J gene lost 5 bases, with 16 bases spanning the gap. This CDR3 region has 16 residues.

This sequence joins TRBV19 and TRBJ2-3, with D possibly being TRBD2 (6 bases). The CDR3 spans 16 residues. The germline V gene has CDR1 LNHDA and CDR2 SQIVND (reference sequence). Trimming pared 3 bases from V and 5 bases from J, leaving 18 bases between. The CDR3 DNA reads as TGTGCCAGTAGTATTCGACTAGTGGAAGTCGTAGATACGCAGTATTTT. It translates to CASSIRLVEVVDTQYF.

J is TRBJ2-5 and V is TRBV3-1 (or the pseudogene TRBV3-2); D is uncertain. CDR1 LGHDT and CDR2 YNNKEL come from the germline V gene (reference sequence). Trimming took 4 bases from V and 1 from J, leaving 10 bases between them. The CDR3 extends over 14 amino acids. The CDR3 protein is CASSRRSLQETQYF. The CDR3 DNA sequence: TGTGCCAGCAGCCGCAGGTCCCTCCAAGAGACCCAGTACTTC.

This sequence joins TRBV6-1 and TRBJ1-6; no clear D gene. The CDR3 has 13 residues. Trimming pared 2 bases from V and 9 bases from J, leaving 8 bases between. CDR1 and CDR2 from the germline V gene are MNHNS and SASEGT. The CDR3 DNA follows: TGTGCCAGCAGTGAATTGGCGGTTTCACCCCTCCACTTT. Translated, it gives CASSELAVSPLHF.

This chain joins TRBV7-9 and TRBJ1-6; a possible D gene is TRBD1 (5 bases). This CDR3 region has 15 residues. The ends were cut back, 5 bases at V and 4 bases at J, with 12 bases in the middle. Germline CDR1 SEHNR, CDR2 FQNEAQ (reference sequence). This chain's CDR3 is CASSRGRAYNSPLHF. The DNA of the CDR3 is TGTGCCAGCAGCCGCGGCAGGGCGTATAATTCACCCCTCCACTTT.

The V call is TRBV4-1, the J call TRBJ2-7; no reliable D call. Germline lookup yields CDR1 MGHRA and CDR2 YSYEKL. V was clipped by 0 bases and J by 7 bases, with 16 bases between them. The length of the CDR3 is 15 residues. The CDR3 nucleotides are TGCGCCAGCAGCCAAGAATCCCTGGTGCTGGGAGAGCAGTACTTC. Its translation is CASSQESLVLGEQYF.

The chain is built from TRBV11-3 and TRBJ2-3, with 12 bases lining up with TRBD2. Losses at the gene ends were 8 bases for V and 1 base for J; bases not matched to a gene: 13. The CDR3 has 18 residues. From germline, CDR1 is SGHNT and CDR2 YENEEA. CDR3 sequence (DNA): TGTGCCAGCTCTCCCGGACTAGCGGGAAAAGGGGGCACAGATACGCAGTATTTT. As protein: CASSPGLAGKGGTDTQYF.

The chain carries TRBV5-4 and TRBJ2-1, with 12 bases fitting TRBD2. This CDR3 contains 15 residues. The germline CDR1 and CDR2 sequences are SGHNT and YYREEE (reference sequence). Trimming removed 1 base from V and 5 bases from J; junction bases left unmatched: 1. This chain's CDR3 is CASSLTSGGNNEQFF. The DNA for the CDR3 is TGTGCCAGCAGCTTGACTAGCGGGGGGAACAATGAGCAGTTCTTC.

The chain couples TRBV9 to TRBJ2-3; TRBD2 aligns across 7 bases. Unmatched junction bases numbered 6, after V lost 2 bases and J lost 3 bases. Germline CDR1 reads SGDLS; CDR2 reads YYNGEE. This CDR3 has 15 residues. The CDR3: CASSVFTGGTDTQYF. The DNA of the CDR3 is TGTGCCAGCAGCGTTTTTACGGGGGGAACAGATACGCAGTATTTT.

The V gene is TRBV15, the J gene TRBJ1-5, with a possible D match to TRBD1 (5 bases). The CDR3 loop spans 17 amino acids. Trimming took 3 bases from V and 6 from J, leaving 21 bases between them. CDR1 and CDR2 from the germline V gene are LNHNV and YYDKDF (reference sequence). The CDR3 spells CATSSLGTGVNSQPQHF. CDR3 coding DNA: TGTGCCACCAGCAGTCTGGGGACCGGCGTCAACTCTCAGCCCCAGCATTTT. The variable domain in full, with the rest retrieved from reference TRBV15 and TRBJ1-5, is DAMVIQNPRYQVTQFGKPVTLSCSQTLNHNVMYWYQQKSSQAPKLLFHYYDKDFNNEADTPDNFQSRRPNTSFCFLDIRSPGLGDTAMYLCATSSLGTGVNSQPQHFGDGTRLSIL.

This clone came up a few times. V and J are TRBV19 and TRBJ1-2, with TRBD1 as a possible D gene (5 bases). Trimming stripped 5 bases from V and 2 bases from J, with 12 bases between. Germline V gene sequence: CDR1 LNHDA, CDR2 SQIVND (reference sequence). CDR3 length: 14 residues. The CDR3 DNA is TGTGCCAGTAGTCCCCGGGGGGTGAACTATGGCTACACCTTC. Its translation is CASSPRGVNYGYTF.

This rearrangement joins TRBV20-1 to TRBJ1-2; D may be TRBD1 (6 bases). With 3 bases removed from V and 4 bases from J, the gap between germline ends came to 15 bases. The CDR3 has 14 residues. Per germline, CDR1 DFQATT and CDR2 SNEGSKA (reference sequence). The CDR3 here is CSASLAGVSYGYTF. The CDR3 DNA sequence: TGCAGTGCTAGTTTGGCAGGGGTATCCTATGGCTACACCTTC.